The 30 T cell receptor beta chains below come from one sample, sequenced in a study of T cell changes during pregnancy in multiple sclerosis. Assay: immunoSEQ multiplex PCR; the TCRdb copy retains only in-frame clones and omits some. The top ten hold around 5% of the sample, which has approximately 32,000 clones, roughly nine tenths seen once. The sequencing used CD8+ T cells from peripheral blood mononuclear cells, collected in the first trimester of pregnancy. These receptors all stem from a female donor with multiple sclerosis, enrolled in a pregnancy study.

The chain joins TRBV9 to TRBJ2-1, with a tentative D call TRBD2 (6 bases). This CDR3 is 15 amino acids long. Germline CDR1 is SGDLS and CDR2 is YYNGEE. The V and J ends lost 0 bases and 2 bases respectively, with 9 bases between them. The CDR3 DNA follows: TGTGCCAGCAGCGTAGACCCGGGAGCCTACAATGAGCAGTTCTTC. Amino acid sequence: CASSVDPGAYNEQFF.

This chain links TRBV6-6 with TRBJ2-7; the match to TRBD1 covers 7 bases. J was trimmed by 7 bases and V by 7 bases; bases with no gene match: 7. The CDR3 extends over 12 amino acids. The germline gives CDR1 MNHNY, CDR2 SVGAGI (reference sequence). CDR3 amino acids: CASTRGSVEQYF. The CDR3 DNA reads as TGTGCCAGCACCAGGGGGTCCGTGGAGCAGTACTTC.

This sequence joins TRBV5-4 and TRBJ1-2; D ambiguous. CDR3 length equals 12 residues. Germline V gene data show CDR1 as SGHNT and CDR2 as YYREEE (reference sequence). V was clipped by 2 bases and J by 8 bases, with 10 bases between them. CDR3 region: CASSLSGNGYTF. DNA of the CDR3: TGTGCCAGCAGCTTATCGGGGAACGGCTACACCTTC.

The chain couples TRBV6-6 to TRBJ2-1; 12 bases align to TRBD2. CDR1 is MNHNY, CDR2 SVGAGI, per germline (reference sequence). Trimming removed 7 bases from V and 3 bases from J; junction bases left unmatched: 4. The CDR3 extends over 15 amino acids. DNA of the CDR3: TGTGCCAGCAATCCGGGACTAGCGGGCTACAATGAGCAGTTCTTC. Its translation is CASNPGLAGYNEQFF.

CDR3 region: CAIRADSSYNEQFF. DNA for the CDR3: TGTGCCATCCGAGCGGATAGCTCCTACAATGAGCAGTTCTTC. The chain recombines TRBV7-9 with TRBJ2-1; D might be TRBD2 (5 bases). CDR3 size: 14 residues. Germline CDR1 and CDR2: SEHNR and FQNEAQ (reference sequence). The V end lost 10 bases, the J end lost 0 bases, and 13 bases lay between the germline ends. The full variable domain, completed using reference TRBV7-9 and TRBJ2-1, is DTGVSQNPRHKITKRGQNVTFRCDPISEHNRLYWYRQTLGQGPEFLTYFQNEAQLEKSRLLSDRFSAERPKGSFSTLEIQRTEQGDSAMYLCAIRADSSYNEQFFGPGTRLTVL.

This sequence joins TRBV19 and TRBJ2-1, with 8 bases matching TRBD2. This CDR3 spans 14 amino acids. V lost 5 bases and J lost 7; bases outside the gene matches: 7. Looked up from germline, CDR1 is LNHDA and CDR2 is SQIVND (reference sequence). Here the CDR3 reads CASSLSGAHNEQFF. The CDR3 bases are TGTGCCAGTAGTCTTAGCGGGGCCCATAATGAGCAGTTCTTC.

This clone has only a few counts. The CDR3 sequence: CASSLGLAPSYEQYF. The CDR3 region has the DNA TGTGCCAGCAGTCTCGGACTAGCGCCATCCTACGAGCAGTACTTC. J is TRBJ2-7 and V is TRBV7-2; the match to TRBD2 covers 9 bases. The germline V gene encodes CDR1 SGHTA and CDR2 FQGNSA. The junction had 7 bases not matched to a gene; V was cut back by 6 bases and J by 1 base. The CDR3 is 15 residues long.

The V gene is TRBV29-1, the J gene TRBJ2-7; D possibly corresponds to TRBD1 (6 bases). Germline V gene data show CDR1 as SQVTM and CDR2 as ANQGSEA. Trimming removed 5 bases at V and 1 base at J, with 12 bases between. This CDR3 has 13 residues. CDR3 coding DNA: TGCAGCGTTCGACAGGACCCATCCTACGAGCAGTACTTC. Protein: CSVRQDPSYEQYF.

The rearrangement joins TRBV5-4 to TRBJ2-5; possible D gene TRBD1, 6 bases. This CDR3 has 16 residues. Germline CDR1 is SGHNT and CDR2 is YYREEE (reference sequence). Trimming removed 7 bases at V and 5 bases at J, with 24 bases between. In DNA form, the CDR3 reads TGTGCCAGCGGACACTTTCAGAAGGGGCAGGGGGAGACCCAGTACTTC. It codes for CASGHFQKGQGETQYF.

The rearrangement links TRBV11-2 to TRBJ2-3; 14 bases are shared with TRBD2. Per the germline V gene, CDR1 is SGHAT and CDR2 is FQNNGV. Trimming removed 5 bases from V and 8 bases from J; junction bases left unmatched: 9. The CDR3 extends over 16 amino acids. CDR3 in amino acids: CASSPGTSGSHGTQYF. DNA of the CDR3: TGTGCCAGCAGCCCCGGGACTAGCGGGAGTCATGGTACGCAGTATTTT. The full variable domain, with the rest looked up from reference TRBV11-2 and TRBJ2-3, is EAGVAQSPRYKIIEKRQSVAFWCNPISGHATLYWYQQILGQGPKLLIQFQNNGVVDDSQLPKDRFSAERLKGVDSTLKIQPAKLEDSAVYLCASSPGTSGSHGTQYFGPGTRLTVL.

The chain recombines TRBV5-8 with TRBJ2-3; D possibly corresponds to TRBD1 (6 bases). This CDR3 is 13 amino acids long. Germline V gene data show CDR1 as SGHTS and CDR2 as YDEGEE. With 4 bases removed from V and 1 base from J, the gap between germline ends came to 7 bases. CDR3 nucleotides: TGTGCCAGCAGCCGGACAGGCACAGATACGCAGTATTTT. This sequence encodes CASSRTGTDTQYF.

This chain connects TRBV27 to TRBJ1-1; TRBD1 aligns across 9 bases. With V trimmed by 5 bases and J by 7 bases, 5 bases remained unmatched. The germline V gene encodes CDR1 MNHEY and CDR2 SMNVEV (reference sequence). CDR3 length equals 13 residues. CDR3 protein: CASSHRGPNEAFF. The CDR3 DNA reads TGTGCCAGCAGTCACAGGGGGCCGAATGAAGCTTTCTTT.

The chain combines TRBV7-9 with TRBJ2-1; 8 bases match TRBD2. J was trimmed by 1 base and V by 5 bases; bases with no gene match: 4. Germline CDR1 reads SEHNR; CDR2 reads FQNEAQ (reference sequence). The CDR3 length is 15 residues. In DNA form, the CDR3 reads TGTGCCAGCAGCACTAGCGGACAATCCTACAATGAGCAGTTCTTC. Its protein product is CASSTSGQSYNEQFF.

The chain couples TRBV9 to TRBJ1-5, with TRBD1 identical over 8 bases. Trimming cost V 3 bases and J 7 bases; bases outside gene matches: 6. Germline loops: CDR1 SGDLS, CDR2 YYNGEE. The CDR3 runs to 14 residues. CDR3 nucleotide sequence: TGTGCCAGCAGCGCAGACAGGGGAGTCCAGCCCCAGCATTTT. Translating it yields CASSADRGVQPQHF.

The V gene is TRBV19, the J gene TRBJ1-5, with D unresolved. The CDR3 is made up of 13 amino acids. V was pared by 3 bases and J by 4 bases, with 7 bases between. CDR1 is LNHDA and CDR2 is SQIVND in the germline V gene (reference sequence). CDR3 residues: CASSIGVNQPQHF. CDR3 coding DNA: TGTGCCAGTAGTATCGGGGTTAATCAGCCCCAGCATTTT.

The chain employs TRBV9 and TRBJ2-2; tentatively, D is TRBD2 (6 bases). The CDR3 extends over 15 amino acids. Trimming took 0 bases from V and 6 from J, leaving 12 bases between them. Looked up from germline, CDR1 is SGDLS and CDR2 is YYNGEE. This CDR3 reads CASSVEGERAGELFF. Here the CDR3 DNA reads TGTGCCAGCAGCGTAGAAGGGGAGCGGGCCGGGGAGCTGTTTTTT.

DNA for the CDR3: TGCGCCAGCAGACCCCCCACATTGGGAGTGAACACTGAAGCTTTCTTT. Amino acids: CASRPPTLGVNTEAFF. This rearrangement joins TRBV5-1 to TRBJ1-1; D not resolved. Trimming stripped 5 bases from V and 0 bases from J, with 17 bases between. The CDR3 length is 16 residues. Germline lookup yields CDR1 SGHRS and CDR2 YFSETQ.

The chain uses TRBV4-2 and TRBJ2-3, with TRBD2 matching over 12 bases. The junction had 6 bases not matched to a gene; V was cut back by 0 bases and J by 2 bases. CDR3 length: 18 residues. Germline CDR1 reads LGHNA; CDR2 reads YNFKEQ. CDR3 loop: CASSQELAGGLVTDTQYF. In DNA, the CDR3 is TGTGCCAGCAGCCAAGAGCTAGCGGGAGGGCTTGTCACAGATACGCAGTATTTT.

The V gene is TRBV28, the J gene TRBJ1-3; D is perhaps TRBD1 (5 bases). The V end lost 6 bases, the J end lost 4 bases, and 13 bases lay between the germline ends. CDR1 is MDHEN, CDR2 SYDVKM, per germline. The CDR3 runs 14 residues. Here the CDR3 reads CASRSGEAGNTIYF. The DNA for the CDR3 is TGTGCCAGCAGATCGGGGGAGGCCGGAAACACCATATATTTT. Variable domain in full (rest from reference TRBV28 and TRBJ1-3): DVKVTQSSRYLVKRTGEKVFLECVQDMDHENMFWYRQDPGLGLRLIYFSYDVKMKEKGDIPEGYSVSREKKERFSLILESASTNQTSMYLCASRSGEAGNTIYFGEGSWLTVV.

This chain joins TRBV10-3 and TRBJ2-4; TRBD1 matches 9 bases. V dropped 7 bases and J dropped 1; count of bases not matched to a gene: 20. The length of the CDR3 is 20 residues. Germline CDR1 and CDR2: ENHRY and SYGVKD. CDR3 in amino acids: CAINTTPIPGQGSAKNIQYF. The CDR3 region has the DNA TGTGCCATCAACACCACTCCCATCCCGGGACAGGGATCGGCCAAAAACATTCAGTACTTC.

The chain carries TRBV7-9 and TRBJ2-1; D is undetermined. CDR1 and CDR2 (germline): SEHNR, FQNEAQ (reference sequence). The length of the CDR3 is 16 residues. V was shortened by 1 base and J by 3 bases, with 13 bases between the two germline ends. The CDR3 nucleotides read TGTGCCAGCAGCTTAGTTACGAACAGCTACTACAATGAGCAGTTCTTC. Translated, it gives CASSLVTNSYYNEQFF.

The J gene is TRBJ1-5, the V gene TRBV12-5, with 8 bases lining up with TRBD1. V gave up 1 base and J gave up 0 bases; unmatched junction bases: 8. Per germline, CDR1 LGHNT and CDR2 FRNRAP. The CDR3 is 18 amino acids. Here the CDR3 reads CASGLARDRQTSNQPQHF. As DNA, the CDR3 is TGTGCTAGTGGTTTGGCGAGGGACAGGCAGACTAGCAATCAGCCCCAGCATTTT.

The rearrangement joins TRBV2 to TRBJ1-5; D gene unclear. V was clipped by 4 bases and J by 8 bases, with 18 bases between them. Germline values: CDR1 SNHLY, CDR2 FYNNEI. The CDR3 is 15 amino acids. CDR3 in DNA: TGTGCCAGCAGTGTTTATTGGCGGAGCTATAAGCCCCAGCATTTT. Translated: CASSVYWRSYKPQHF.

The chain uses TRBV27 and TRBJ1-1; 8 nucleotides match TRBD1. Germline loops: CDR1 MNHEY, CDR2 SMNVEV (reference sequence). With 3 bases clipped from V and 6 bases from J, the junction kept 6 bases outside the gene matches. This CDR3 is 14 amino acids long. CDR3 DNA: TGTGCCAGCAGTTTGGCGGACAGGGCGCCTGAAGCTTTCTTT. This sequence encodes CASSLADRAPEAFF.

The rearrangement uses TRBV5-1 and TRBJ2-7; D unclear. This CDR3 spans 15 amino acids. V lost 5 bases, J lost 0 bases, and 15 bases lay in between. The germline V gene encodes CDR1 SGHRS and CDR2 YFSETQ. The CDR3 region has the DNA TGCGCCAGCAGTCCCCACCTGGGCAGCTCCTACGAGCAGTACTTC. Protein sequence: CASSPHLGSSYEQYF.

This clone qualifies as medium-sized. The CDR3 DNA reads as TGTGCCAGCAGTTTAGCGAACTCCTACAATGAGCAGTTCTTC. Translating it yields CASSLANSYNEQFF. J is TRBJ2-1 and V is TRBV27, with no clear D. This CDR3 spans 14 amino acids. Trimming stripped 2 bases from V and 0 bases from J, with 5 bases between. The V gene's germline CDR1 is MNHEY and CDR2 SMNVEV (reference sequence).

This chain connects TRBV5-1 to TRBJ2-7; 7 positions match TRBD1. V trimming: 4 bases; J trimming: 5 bases; junction bases outside the gene matches: 6. Germline values: CDR1 SGHRS, CDR2 YFSETQ. There are 13 residues in the CDR3. CDR3 in amino acids: CASSPRQGNEQYF. In DNA form, the CDR3 reads TGCGCCAGCAGCCCGAGACAGGGCAACGAGCAGTACTTC.

The chain employs TRBV5-3 and TRBJ2-7, with D hard to call. TRBV5-3 is an ORF for which the function is uncertain. CDR3 length: 16 residues. Trimming took 1 base from V and 5 from J, leaving 19 bases between them. In DNA, the CDR3 is TGTGCCAGAAGCTTGTTTTCCCCCTTCATGGCCAACGAGCAGTACTTC. Translation: CARSLFSPFMANEQYF.

The chain carries TRBV6-5 and TRBJ2-7, with 9 bases fitting TRBD1. Trimming took 5 bases from V and 6 from J; bases not matched to a gene: 8. Germline-derived CDR1 and CDR2 are MNHEY and SVGAGI. The CDR3 runs 14 residues. The CDR3 spells CASSAGTGISEQYF. The CDR3 DNA reads as TGTGCCAGCAGTGCTGGGACAGGGATCTCCGAGCAGTACTTC.

Here the CDR3 DNA reads TGTGCCAGCAGCAGACTAGCGGGAGCGGGAGAGACCCAGTACTTC. Protein sequence: CASSRLAGAGETQYF. This chain uses TRBV7-8 with TRBJ2-5, with 12 bases lining up with TRBD2. Germline CDR1 is SGHVS and CDR2 is FQNEAQ. The CDR3 consists of 15 residues. V shed 5 bases, J shed 4 bases, and the junction held 5 bases outside the gene matches. Full variable domain (rest looked up from reference TRBV7-8 and TRBJ2-5): GAGVSQSPRYKVAKRGQDVALRCDPISGHVSLFWYQQALGQGPEFLTYFQNEAQLDKSGLPSDRFFAERPEGSVSTLKIQRTQQEDSAVYLCASSRLAGAGETQYFGPGTRLLVL.